This TCR beta chain was identified during a study of CD8 T cells in ankylosing spondylitis. TCRdb re-analysed the 5' RACE reads in MiXCR, keeping a single row per CDR3 protein. The table shows a few hundred thousand distinct CDR3 sequences, with about 7.3% occurring only once. Study observations and caveats: Peripheral blood held disease-linked clones only at relatively low frequency, and these were CD8+. Prior work had noted some motif variants in reactive arthritis blood and synovial fluid. A TCR beta motif of several highly homologous variants appeared characteristic of ankylosing spondylitis blood.

This clonotype was seen repeatedly, ten times or more. Its antigen is currently unknown. The sequenced sample was blood, either unsorted or a sorted T cell fraction (not recorded which). The TCR originated in a male donor with ankylosing spondylitis.

The CDR3 protein is CASSQDLTSGRQQYF. Here the CDR3 DNA reads TGTGCCAGCAGCCAAGATTTAACTAGCGGGAGGCAGCAGTACTTC. V and J are TRBV4-2 and TRBJ2-7, with TRBD2 matching over 12 bases. CDR1 LGHNA and CDR2 YNFKEQ come from the germline V gene. The J segment lost 8 bases and the V segment lost 0 bases, leaving 5 bases of the junction unmatched. The CDR3 consists of 15 residues.